These 5 T cell receptor beta chains came from one sample sequenced in a study of blood T cell repertoires in COVID-19. Produced via immunoSEQ multiplex PCR; TCRdb's table is partial and in-frame only. The profile covers some 29,000 clones, with around 91% appearing a single time and around 1% taken by the ten largest. The sample was peripheral blood. These receptors all stem from a man between 65 and 85 years old with active or convalescent COVID-19.

This chain uses TRBV9 with TRBJ2-7; D is uncertain. Germline assignment: CDR1 SGDLS and CDR2 YYNGEE. V shed 0 bases and J shed 3 bases, with 10 bases lying between them. CDR3 size: 14 residues. CDR3 coding DNA: TGTGCCAGCAGCGTAGCAACGGCAGGCTACGAGCAGTACTTC. It encodes CASSVATAGYEQYF.

The V gene is TRBV29-1, the J gene TRBJ2-7; perhaps TRBD1 as D (6 bases). The germline V gene encodes CDR1 SQVTM and CDR2 ANQGSEA. V was cut by 7 bases and J by 0 bases, with 10 bases left in between. The length of the CDR3 is 12 residues. This CDR3 reads CSAQGFSYEQYF. DNA for the CDR3: TGCAGCGCCCAGGGGTTCTCCTACGAGCAGTACTTC.

The genes are TRBV19 and TRBJ2-3; 7 bases fit TRBD2. This CDR3 has 16 amino acids. V dropped 0 bases and J dropped 1; count of bases not matched to a gene: 4. Germline-derived CDR1 and CDR2 are LNHDA and SQIVND (reference sequence). CDR3 loop: CASSIDGGGRTDTQYF. As DNA, the CDR3 is TGTGCCAGTAGTATAGATGGCGGGGGACGCACAGATACGCAGTATTTT.

The rearrangement uses TRBV28 and TRBJ2-1; D gene unclear. V lost 2 bases, J lost 5 bases, and 4 bases lay in between. The CDR3 length is 12 residues. Germline V gene sequence: CDR1 MDHEN, CDR2 SYDVKM. Here the CDR3 reads CASSLSHNEQFF. CDR3 nucleotides: TGTGCCAGCAGTTTAAGCCACAATGAGCAGTTCTTC.

The count of this clone is one. The chain uses TRBV20-1 and TRBJ1-1, with D unclear. The germline V and J ends were trimmed by 6 bases and 0 bases, with 5 bases remaining between them. The CDR3 covers 11 residues. The germline V gene has CDR1 DFQATT and CDR2 SNEGSKA (reference sequence). The CDR3 DNA is TGCAGTGCAATAATGAACACTGAAGCTTTCTTT. Its protein is CSAIMNTEAFF.